This TCR beta chain was sequenced for a study of T cell changes during pregnancy in multiple sclerosis. The length of the CDR3 is 14 residues. Some clones are missing from TCRdb's copy, which holds only in-frame ones; the method was immunoSEQ multiplex PCR. The sample carries around 100,000 clones, approximately 90% recorded once. The chain combines TRBV21-1 with TRBJ1-1. TRBV21-1 is shown as a pseudogene. Sequenced material: peripheral blood, taken after pregnancy. The sequence was collected from a female donor with multiple sclerosis, enrolled in a pregnancy study. CDR3 nucleotide sequence: TGTGCCAGCAGGGAAGGGTGGAGGGTCACTGAAGCTTTCTTT. Residues: CASREGWRVTEAFF.